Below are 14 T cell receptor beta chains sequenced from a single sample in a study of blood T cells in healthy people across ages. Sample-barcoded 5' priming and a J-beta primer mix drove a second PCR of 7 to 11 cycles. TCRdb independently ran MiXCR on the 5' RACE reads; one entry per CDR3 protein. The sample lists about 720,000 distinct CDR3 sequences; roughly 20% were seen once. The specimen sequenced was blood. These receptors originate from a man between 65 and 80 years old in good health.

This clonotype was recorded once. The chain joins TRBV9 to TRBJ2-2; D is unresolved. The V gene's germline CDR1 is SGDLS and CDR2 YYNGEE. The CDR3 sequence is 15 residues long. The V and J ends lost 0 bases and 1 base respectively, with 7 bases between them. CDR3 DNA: TGTGCCAGCAGCGTAGTTGGTCTGAACACCGGGGAGCTGTTTTTT. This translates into CASSVVGLNTGELFF. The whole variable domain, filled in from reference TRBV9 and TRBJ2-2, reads DSGVTQTPKHLITATGQRVTLRCSPRSGDLSVYWYQQSLDQGLQFLIQYYNGEERAKGNILERFSAQQFPDLHSELNLSSLELGDSALYFCASSVVGLNTGELFFGEGSRLTVL.

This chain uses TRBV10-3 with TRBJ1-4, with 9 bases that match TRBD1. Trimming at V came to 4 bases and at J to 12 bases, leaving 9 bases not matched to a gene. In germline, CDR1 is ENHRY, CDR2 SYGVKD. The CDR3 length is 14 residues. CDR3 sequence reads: CAISVDRGASELFF. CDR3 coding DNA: TGTGCCATCAGTGTAGACAGGGGGGCATCTGAACTGTTTTTT.

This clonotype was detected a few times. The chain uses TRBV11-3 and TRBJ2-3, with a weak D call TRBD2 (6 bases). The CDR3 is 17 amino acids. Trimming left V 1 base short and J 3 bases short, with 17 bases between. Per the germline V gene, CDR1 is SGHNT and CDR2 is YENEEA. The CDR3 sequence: CASSLVGGLAFTDTQYF. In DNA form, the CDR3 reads TGTGCCAGCAGCTTAGTAGGTGGTCTAGCGTTTACAGATACGCAGTATTTT.

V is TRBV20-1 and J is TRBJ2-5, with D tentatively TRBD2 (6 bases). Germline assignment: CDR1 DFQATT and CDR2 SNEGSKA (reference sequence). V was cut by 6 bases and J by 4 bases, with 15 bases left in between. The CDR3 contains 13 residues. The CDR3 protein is CSAPGTLRETQYF. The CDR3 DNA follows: TGCAGTGCCCCCGGGACTCTTAGAGAGACCCAGTACTTC.

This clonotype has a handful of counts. Here the CDR3 reads CASRRASAGNEQYF. The DNA of the CDR3 is TGTGCCAGCAGACGGGCCTCGGCTGGGAACGAGCAGTACTTC. The rearrangement uses TRBV11-2 and TRBJ2-5; D remains ambiguous. The DNA end favors TRBJ2-7, so the J call may be wrong. Germline V gene lookup returns CDR1 SGHAT and CDR2 FQNNGV. The CDR3 sequence is 14 residues long.

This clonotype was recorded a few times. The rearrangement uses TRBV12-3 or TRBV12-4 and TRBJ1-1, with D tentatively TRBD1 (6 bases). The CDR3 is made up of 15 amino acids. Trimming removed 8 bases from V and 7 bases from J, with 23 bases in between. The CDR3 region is CASSFSLDRYHEAFF. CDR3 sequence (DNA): TGTGCCAGCTCATTTTCCCTCGACAGGTATCATGAAGCTTTCTTT.

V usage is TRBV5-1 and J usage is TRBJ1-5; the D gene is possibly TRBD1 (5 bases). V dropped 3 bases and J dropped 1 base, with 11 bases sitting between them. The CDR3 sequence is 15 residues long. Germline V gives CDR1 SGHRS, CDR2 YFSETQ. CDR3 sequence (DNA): TGCGCCAGCAGCTGGGACGGCCAAAGCAATCAGCCCCAGCATTTT. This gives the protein CASSWDGQSNQPQHF.

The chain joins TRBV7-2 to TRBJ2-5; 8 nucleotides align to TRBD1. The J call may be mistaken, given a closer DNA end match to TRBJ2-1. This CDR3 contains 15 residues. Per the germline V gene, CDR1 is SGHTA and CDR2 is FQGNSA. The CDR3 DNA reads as TGTGCCAGCAGACCCGGACAGGGCCGGTTTGATGAGCAGTTCTTC. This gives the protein CASRPGQGRFDEQFF.

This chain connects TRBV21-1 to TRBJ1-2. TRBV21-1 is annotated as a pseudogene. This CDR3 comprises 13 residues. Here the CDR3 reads CARGRFVRFGYTF. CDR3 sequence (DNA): TGTGCCAGAGGACGGTTTGTTAGGTTCGGCTACACCTTC.

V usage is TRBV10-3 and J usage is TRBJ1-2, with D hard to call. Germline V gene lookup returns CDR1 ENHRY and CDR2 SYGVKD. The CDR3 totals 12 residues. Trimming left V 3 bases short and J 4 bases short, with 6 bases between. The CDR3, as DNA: TGTGCCATCAGTGACAGTTCCTATGGCTACACCTTC. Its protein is CAISDSSYGYTF.

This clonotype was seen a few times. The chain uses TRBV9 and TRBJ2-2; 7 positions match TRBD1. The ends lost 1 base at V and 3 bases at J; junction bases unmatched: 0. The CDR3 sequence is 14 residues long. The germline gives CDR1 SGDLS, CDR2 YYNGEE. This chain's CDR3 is CASSVTGDTGELFF. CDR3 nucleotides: TGTGCCAGCAGCGTAACAGGGGACACCGGGGAGCTGTTTTTT.

The CDR3 protein is CASSLNGGYNYGYTF. The CDR3, as DNA: TGTGCCAGCAGCTTAAACGGGGGGTATAACTATGGCTACACCTTC. The chain couples TRBV7-3 to TRBJ1-2; the D gene is possibly TRBD1 (5 bases). This CDR3 has 15 amino acids. Germline V gene data show CDR1 as SGHTA and CDR2 as FQGTGA. Trimming shortened V by 1 base and J by 1 base, and 10 bases separated the two germline ends. Based on the CDR3 plus reference TRBV7-3 and TRBJ1-2, the full variable domain is GAGVSQTPSNKVTEKGKYVELRCDPISGHTALYWYRQSLGQGPEFLIYFQGTGAADDSGLPNDRFFAVRPEGSVSTLKIQRTERGDSAVYLCASSLNGGYNYGYTFGSGTRLTVV.

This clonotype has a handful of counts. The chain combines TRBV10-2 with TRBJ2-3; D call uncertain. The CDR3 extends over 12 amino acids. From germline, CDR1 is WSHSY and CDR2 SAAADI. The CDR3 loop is CTTLTGADTQYF. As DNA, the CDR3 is TGCACCACCCTAACTGGCGCAGATACGCAGTATTTT.

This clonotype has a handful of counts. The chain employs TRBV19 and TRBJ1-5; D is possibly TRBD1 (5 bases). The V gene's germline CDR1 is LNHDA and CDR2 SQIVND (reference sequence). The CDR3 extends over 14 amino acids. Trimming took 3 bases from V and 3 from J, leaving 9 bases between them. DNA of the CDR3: TGTGCCAGTAGTATGGGACGTAACAATCAGCCCCAGCATTTT. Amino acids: CASSMGRNNQPQHF.